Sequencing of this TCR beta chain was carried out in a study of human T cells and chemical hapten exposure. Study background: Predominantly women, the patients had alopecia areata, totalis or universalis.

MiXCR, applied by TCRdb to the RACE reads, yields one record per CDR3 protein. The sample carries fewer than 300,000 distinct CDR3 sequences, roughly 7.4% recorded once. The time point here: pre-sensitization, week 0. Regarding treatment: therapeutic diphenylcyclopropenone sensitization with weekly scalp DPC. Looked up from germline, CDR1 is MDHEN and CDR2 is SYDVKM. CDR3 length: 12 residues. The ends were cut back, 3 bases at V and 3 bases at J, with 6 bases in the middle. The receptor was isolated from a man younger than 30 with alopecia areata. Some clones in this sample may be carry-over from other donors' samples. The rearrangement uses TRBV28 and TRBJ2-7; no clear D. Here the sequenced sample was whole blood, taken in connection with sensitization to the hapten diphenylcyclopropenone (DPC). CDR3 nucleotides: TGTGCCAGCAGTTTCGCGGTCTACGAGCAGTACTTC. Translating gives CASSFAVYEQYF.